The rows below give T cell receptor beta chains drawn from one sample of a study of CD8+ T cells in alopecia areata. Here immunoSEQ multiplex PCR was the method, and the copy in TCRdb shows in-frame clones only, minus some. Among 150,000 to 200,000 clones, 50% to 60% were seen once, and the ten largest hold about 3.5%. The specimen comprised CD4+ T cells sorted from blood, sampled at week 4, from a patient treated with tofacitinib. The receptor source for this set is a human donor with alopecia areata. Both conserved end residues are part of each CDR3. A D gene is named only where the DNA matches it firmly. Size is stated for part of the rows, as once, few or many counts, or as a class when the clone is expanded.

abundance,v_gene,d_gene,j_gene,CDR3aa,CDR3nt
once,TRBV30,NA,TRBJ2-5,CACSRTGETQYF,TGTGCCTGTTCAAGAACGGGAGAGACCCAGTACTTC
NA,TRBV2,NA,TRBJ1-1,CASTKGWGTEAFF,TGTGCCAGCACCAAGGGTTGGGGCACTGAAGCTTTCTTT
NA,TRBV14,NA,TRBJ2-5,CASSQGVPLEETQYF,TGTGCCAGCAGCCAAGGAGTACCGCTCGAAGAGACCCAGTACTTC
few,TRBV7-9,TRBD1,TRBJ1-1,CASSTYRGQWTEAFF,TGTGCCAGCAGCACCTACAGGGGACAGTGGACTGAAGCTTTCTTT
NA,TRBV30,NA,TRBJ2-7,CAWSARGSSYEQYF,TGTGCCTGGAGTGCCAGAGGGAGCTCCTACGAGCAGTACTTC
NA,TRBV29-1,NA,TRBJ1-2,CSDWVMVTVSGYTF,TGCAGCGATTGGGTGATGGTTACGGTTTCTGGCTACACCTTC
NA,TRBV20-1,NA,TRBJ2-3,CSARGGDTQYF,TGCAGTGCTAGAGGGGGGGATACGCAGTATTTT
NA,TRBV27,NA,TRBJ1-6,CASSSKTGSWFFSSYNSPLHF,TGTGCCAGCAGTTCGAAGACAGGATCATGGTTCTTTAGCTCCTATAATTCACCCCTCCACTTT
few,TRBV5-8,NA,TRBJ1-1,CASTHALSTAEAFF,TGTGCCAGCACCCACGCTCTCTCGACAGCTGAAGCTTTCTTT
NA,TRBV7-2,NA,TRBJ2-5,CASSLRSEETQYF,TGTGCCAGCAGCTTAAGGTCAGAAGAGACCCAGTACTTC
NA,TRBV5-1,NA,TRBJ2-7,CASSLEKGPLTYEQYF,TGCGCCAGCAGCTTGGAAAAGGGGCCTTTGACCTACGAGCAGTACTTC
few,TRBV4-3,NA,TRBJ2-5,CASSQERVWGGEETQYF,TGCGCCAGCAGCCAGGAGAGGGTCTGGGGAGGCGAAGAGACCCAGTACTTC
NA,TRBV29-1,TRBD1,TRBJ2-3,CSGTGGFTDTQYF,TGCAGCGGTACAGGGGGCTTCACAGATACGCAGTATTTT
NA,TRBV6-1,NA,TRBJ1-1,CASSALMNTEAFF,TGTGCCAGCAGTGCGCTTATGAACACTGAAGCTTTCTTT
NA,TRBV30,TRBD2,TRBJ2-2,CAWRGGQGRTGELFF,TGTGCCTGGAGGGGAGGGCAGGGAAGGACCGGGGAGCTGTTTTTT
NA,TRBV6-1,NA,TRBJ2-1,CASSFSRDHNEQFF,TGTGCCAGCAGTTTTAGCCGGGATCACAATGAGCAGTTCTTC
NA,TRBV7-7,NA,TRBJ2-5,CASSLAGGLAQETQYF,TGTGCTAGCAGCTTAGCCGGGGGGCTAGCGCAAGAGACCCAGTACTTC
few,TRBV10-3,NA,TRBJ2-4,CAISEEGQGKNIQYF,TGTGCCATCAGTGAGGAGGGGCAGGGGAAAAACATTCAGTACTTC
NA,TRBV9,NA,TRBJ1-2,CARTPGPNYGYTF,TGTGCCCGAACCCCGGGCCCTAACTATGGCTACACCTTC
NA,TRBV30,NA,TRBJ1-2,CAQAGVYGYTF,TGTGCCCAAGCGGGGGTCTATGGCTACACCTTC
NA,TRBV4-1,NA,TRBJ1-5,CASSQDPGNQPQHF,TGCGCCAGCAGCCAAGATCCGGGGAATCAGCCCCAGCATTTT
NA,TRBV15,NA,TRBJ2-2,CATSRDGKRSGELFF,TGTGCCACCAGCAGAGATGGGAAGCGATCCGGGGAGCTGTTTTTT
few,TRBV5-1,NA,TRBJ2-7,CASSSPTDSYEQYF,TGCGCCAGCAGCTCGCCGACAGATTCCTACGAGCAGTACTTC
NA,TRBV5-1,NA,TRBJ1-5,CASSLGGEGQPQHF,TGCGCCAGCAGCTTGGGCGGGGAAGGACAGCCCCAGCATTTT
few,TRBV29-1,NA,TRBJ2-3,CSAATRYTQYF,TGCAGCGCTGCGACCCGATATACGCAGTATTTT
few,TRBV5-1,NA,TRBJ2-5,CASSPDYPDQETQYF,TGCGCCAGCAGCCCAGACTACCCGGACCAAGAGACCCAGTACTTC
few,TRBV6-1,TRBD2,TRBJ2-1,CASTQMGLAGKNGIF,TGTGCCAGCACCCAAATGGGACTAGCGGGCAAAAACGGGATCTTC
NA,TRBV29-1,NA,TRBJ2-7,CSVVASGTIYEQYF,TGCAGCGTTGTAGCGTCCGGGACAATCTACGAGCAGTACTTC
NA,TRBV28,TRBD1,TRBJ2-7,CASSIPGTGAYEQYF,TGTGCCAGCAGTATCCCCGGGACAGGGGCATACGAGCAGTACTTC
NA,TRBV7-9,NA,TRBJ1-6,CASSTENSPLHF,TGTGCCAGCAGCACAGAGAATTCACCCCTCCACTTT
NA,TRBV28,NA,TRBJ2-5,CASSLGGEGQTQYF,TGTGCCAGCAGTCTGGGGGGCGAGGGTCAGACCCAGTACTTC
few,TRBV5-1,NA,TRBJ1-4,CASSLAGEYNEKLFF,TGCGCCAGCAGCTTGGCGGGGGAGTATAATGAAAAACTGTTTTTT
NA,TRBV30,NA,TRBJ1-5,CAWKSGSNQPQHF,TGTGCCTGGAAGTCGGGGAGCAATCAGCCCCAGCATTTT
NA,TRBV10-3,TRBD1,TRBJ1-5,CAISERQGGNSNQPQHF,TGTGCCATCAGTGAACGACAGGGGGGGAATAGCAATCAGCCCCAGCATTTT
NA,TRBV10-3,TRBD2,TRBJ2-7,CAISEPTSGAYEQYF,TGTGCCATCAGTGAGCCGACTAGCGGGGCCTACGAGCAGTACTTC
once,TRBV30,NA,TRBJ2-5,CAWTRAAQETQYF,TGTGCCTGGACGCGAGCCGCGCAAGAGACCCAGTACTTC
NA,TRBV28,NA,TRBJ1-1,CASSLSNTEAFF,TGTGCCAGCAGTTTATCCAACACTGAAGCTTTCTTT
NA,TRBV7-2,TRBD1,TRBJ1-6,CASSMDRVSPLHF,TGTGCCAGCAGCATGGACAGGGTTTCACCCCTCCACTTT
once,TRBV29-1,NA,TRBJ2-5,CSVDPSRETQYF,TGCAGCGTTGACCCTAGTAGAGAGACCCAGTACTTC
NA,TRBV28,NA,TRBJ1-5,CASSRPYKPQHF,TGTGCCAGCAGCCGCCCTTACAAGCCCCAGCATTTT
NA,TRBV29-1,TRBD1,TRBJ2-5,CSVEVPWDSGETQYF,TGCAGCGTTGAAGTGCCCTGGGACAGCGGAGAGACCCAGTACTTC
NA,TRBV9,TRBD2,TRBJ2-1,CASSVEAGGTIYNEQFF,TGTGCCAGCAGCGTAGAAGCGGGGGGGACAATATACAATGAGCAGTTCTTC
NA,TRBV25-1,TRBD1,TRBJ1-1,CASSETDRGYNTEAFF,TGTGCCAGCAGTGAGACAGACAGGGGTTACAACACTGAAGCTTTCTTT
NA,TRBV30,NA,TRBJ1-5,CAWTSDSNQPQHF,TGTGCCTGGACTTCAGATAGCAATCAGCCCCAGCATTTT
NA,TRBV7-9,NA,TRBJ2-3,CASSLVSGQYF,TGTGCCAGCAGCTTAGTGAGCGGCCAGTATTTT
once,TRBV29-1,TRBD2,TRBJ2-3,CSVGGLAGSTDTQYF,TGCAGCGTTGGGGGACTAGCGGGTAGCACAGATACGCAGTATTTT
NA,TRBV10-3,NA,TRBJ1-2,CAISGDDYGYTF,TGTGCCATCAGTGGGGACGACTATGGCTACACCTTC
few,TRBV19,TRBD1,TRBJ2-7,CASSRTGSSYEQYF,TGTGCCAGTAGTAGGACAGGAAGCTCCTACGAGCAGTACTTC
NA,TRBV2,NA,TRBJ1-2,CASSADSLINYGYTF,TGTGCCAGCAGTGCCGACAGCTTGATCAACTATGGCTACACCTTC
once,TRBV30,NA,TRBJ1-4,CACLPGRVSEKLFF,TGTGCCTGCCTCCCTGGCCGGGTTTCTGAAAAACTGTTTTTT
NA,TRBV30,NA,TRBJ1-2,CAWSLTQVDGYTF,TGTGCCTGGAGTTTAACTCAGGTGGATGGCTACACCTTC
few,TRBV9,NA,TRBJ2-4,CASSDRVAKNIQYF,TGTGCCAGCAGCGACCGAGTAGCCAAAAACATTCAGTACTTC
NA,TRBV25-1,TRBD2,TRBJ2-2,CASSGAPGQPYTGELFF,TGTGCCAGTAGCGGGGCCCCGGGACAACCTTACACCGGGGAGCTGTTTTTT
once,TRBV29-1,NA,TRBJ2-3,CSVGEGGADTQYF,TGCAGCGTGGGGGAGGGGGGCGCAGATACGCAGTATTTT
NA,TRBV19,NA,TRBJ2-2,CASSIRGNTGELFF,TGTGCCAGTAGTATTAGGGGGAACACCGGGGAGCTGTTTTTT